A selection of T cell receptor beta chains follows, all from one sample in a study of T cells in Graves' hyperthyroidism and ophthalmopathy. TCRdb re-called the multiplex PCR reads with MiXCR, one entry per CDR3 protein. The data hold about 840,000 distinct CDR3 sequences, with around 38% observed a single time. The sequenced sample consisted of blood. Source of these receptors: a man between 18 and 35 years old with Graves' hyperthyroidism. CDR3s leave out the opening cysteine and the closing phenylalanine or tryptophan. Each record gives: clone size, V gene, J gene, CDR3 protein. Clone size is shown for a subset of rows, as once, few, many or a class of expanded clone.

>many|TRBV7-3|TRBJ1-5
ASSDWTVSNQPQH
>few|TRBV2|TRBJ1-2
ASSPGTGLYVYT
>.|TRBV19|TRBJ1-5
ASKDEGEAGSNQPQH
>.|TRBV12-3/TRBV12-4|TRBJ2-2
ASSFNMNTGELF
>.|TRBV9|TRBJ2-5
ASSEDPNQPQY
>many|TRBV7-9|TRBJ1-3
ASSLAQKNTIY
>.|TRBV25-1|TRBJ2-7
ASSDTRYEQY
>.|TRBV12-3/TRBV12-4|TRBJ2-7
ASSRPGQLYEQY
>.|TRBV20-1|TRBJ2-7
SARGLEGGLSYEQY
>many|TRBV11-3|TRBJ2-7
ASSLQGGDEQY
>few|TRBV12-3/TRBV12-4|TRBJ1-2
ASSLRLLGGYT
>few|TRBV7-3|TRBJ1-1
ASSQEGQSEAF
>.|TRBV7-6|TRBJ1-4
ASSPGHDEKLF
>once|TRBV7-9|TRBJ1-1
ASSQDPFTSMNTEAF
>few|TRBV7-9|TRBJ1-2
ASSFPPTGDFYGYT
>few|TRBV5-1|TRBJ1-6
ASSLQDLNSPLH
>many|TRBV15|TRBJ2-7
ATSRVSGVVYEQY
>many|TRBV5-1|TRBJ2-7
ASSLGQGTGEQY
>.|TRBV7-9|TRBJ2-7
ASSTGQEDEQY
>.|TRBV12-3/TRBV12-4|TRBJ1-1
ATHGQGATEAF
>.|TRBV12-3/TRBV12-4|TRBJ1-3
ASSSPALSGNTIY
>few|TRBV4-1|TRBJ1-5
ASSQEATLSNQPQH
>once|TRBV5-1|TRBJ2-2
ASSLTGRGQINTGELF
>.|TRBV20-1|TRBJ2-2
SAKDRGQDTGELF
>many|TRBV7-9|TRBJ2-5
ASSLSGEETQY
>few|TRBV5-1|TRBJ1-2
ASSHRDPDNYGYT
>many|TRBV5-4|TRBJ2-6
ASSPTSSGANVLT
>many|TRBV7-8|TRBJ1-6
ASSPSRSYHNSPLH